Each of the 25 T cell receptor beta chains below was sequenced from the same sample in a study of graft-versus-host responses after intestinal transplantation. Generated by immunoSEQ multiplex PCR, the TCRdb table keeps only in-frame clones and is missing some. This table has about 4,000 clones, around 93% appearing once. The sequencing used PBMCs, collected 11 days after intestinal transplantation. These receptors all come from a human patient who received an intestinal transplant, so some T cells may come from the graft donor.

V usage is TRBV6-5 and J usage is TRBJ1-1, with D unresolved. Trimming left V 3 bases short and J 6 bases short, with 14 bases between. Germline CDR1 and CDR2: MNHEY and SVGAGI. This CDR3 spans 14 amino acids. CDR3 DNA sequence: TGTGCCAGCAGTTATCCATTGCTCGGCGCTGAAGCTTTCTTT. It yields the protein CASSYPLLGAEAFF.

The chain links TRBV18 to TRBJ1-2, with D possibly TRBD1 on 5 matching bases. Germline V gene lookup returns CDR1 KGHSH and CDR2 LQKENI. The CDR3 is made up of 14 amino acids. V shed 4 bases and J shed 4 bases, with 13 bases lying between them. The CDR3 DNA sequence: TGTGCCAGCTCACTAATCAGGGTTCCCTATGGCTACACCTTC. As protein: CASSLIRVPYGYTF. Complete variable domain (other parts from reference TRBV18 and TRBJ1-2): NAGVMQNPRHLVRRRGQEARLRCSPMKGHSHVYWYRQLPEEGLKFMVYLQKENIIDESGMPKERFSAEFPKEGPSILRIQQVVRGDSAAYFCASSLIRVPYGYTFGSGTRLTVV.

In its sample, this clone was seen once. The chain recombines TRBV27 with TRBJ2-7, with 8 bases fitting TRBD2. Losses at the gene ends were 6 bases for V and 2 bases for J; bases not matched to a gene: 3. CDR1 and CDR2 from the germline V gene are MNHEY and SMNVEV (reference sequence). The CDR3 contains 13 residues. The CDR3 reads CASRGTRTYEQYF. The CDR3 DNA reads TGTGCCAGCAGGGGGACTAGGACCTACGAGCAGTACTTC.

The CDR3 DNA is TGTGCCAGCAGCTTAAGGACTAGCGCCACAGATACGCAGTATTTT. This encodes CASSLRTSATDTQYF. The rearrangement joins TRBV7-6 to TRBJ2-3; 9 bases are a match to TRBD2. V gave up 2 bases and J gave up 2 bases; unmatched junction bases: 2. This CDR3 has 15 amino acids. Germline lookup yields CDR1 SGHVS and CDR2 FNYEAQ.

The chain couples TRBV6-9 to TRBJ2-7; D is unclear. Germline CDR1 reads MNHGY; CDR2 reads SVAAGI. The ends were cut back, 6 bases at V and 6 bases at J, with 18 bases in the middle. The CDR3 has 14 residues. As DNA, the CDR3 is TGTGCCAGCAGAGATCAGGACGGCCTCCTCGAGCAGTACTTC. The encoded protein is CASRDQDGLLEQYF.

This chain's CDR3 is CASSLERTSYNEQFF. Here the CDR3 DNA reads TGTGCCAGCAGCTTAGAGCGGACCTCCTACAATGAGCAGTTCTTC. The chain is built from TRBV7-9 and TRBJ2-1, with D tentatively TRBD2 (5 bases). CDR3 length equals 15 residues. V was shortened by 1 base and J by 0 bases, with 7 bases between the two germline ends. Looked up from germline, CDR1 is SEHNR and CDR2 is FQNEAQ (reference sequence).

V is TRBV5-5 and J is TRBJ2-1, with TRBD2 matching 14 bases. The junction had 19 bases not matched to a gene; V was cut back by 4 bases and J by 7 bases. CDR1 and CDR2 (germline): SGHKS, YYEKEE (reference sequence). CDR3 length: 20 residues. The CDR3 DNA follows: TGTGCCAGCAGCCTGGGGGTCGGGCGGAGACTAGCGGGAGGGCCTAATGAGCAGTTCTTC. It codes for CASSLGVGRRLAGGPNEQFF. Using reference TRBV5-5 and TRBJ2-1 for the parts outside the CDR3, the full variable domain is DAGVTQSPTHLIKTRGQQVTLRCSPISGHKSVSWYQQVLGQGPQFIFQYYEKEERGRGNFPDRFSARQFPNYSSELNVNALLLGDSALYLCASSLGVGRRLAGGPNEQFFGPGTRLTVL.

Note on this clone: Other DNA variants within this sample encode the same CDR3. The V and J genes are TRBV7-9 and TRBJ2-7; either TRBD1 or TRBD2 may fit D (6 bases each). The CDR3 sequence is 14 residues long. Trimming cost V 6 bases and J 7 bases, with 19 bases left between them. Per germline, CDR1 SEHNR and CDR2 FQNEAQ (reference sequence). The CDR3 region is CASRGGGGPGEQYF. The DNA for the CDR3 is TGTGCCAGCAGGGGTGGTGGGGGGCCGGGAGAGCAGTACTTC.

The chain couples TRBV2 to TRBJ1-5; possible D gene TRBD1, 6 bases. Germline CDR1 reads SNHLY; CDR2 reads FYNNEI. CDR3 size: 16 residues. V was cut by 3 bases and J by 4 bases, with 16 bases left in between. The CDR3 DNA reads TGTGCCAGCAGTGACCCGGGACAAGGGATAAATCAGCCCCAGCATTTT. It encodes CASSDPGQGINQPQHF.

This sequence joins TRBV6-5 and TRBJ2-1; TRBD2 matches at 7 bases. The CDR3 totals 13 residues. J was trimmed by 10 bases and V by 0 bases; bases with no gene match: 3. Looked up from germline, CDR1 is MNHEY and CDR2 is SVGAGI. CDR3 nucleotide sequence: TGTGCCAGCAGTTACTCCTCAGCGGGAGAGCAGTTCTTC. It translates to CASSYSSAGEQFF.

The V call is TRBV11-1, the J call TRBJ2-7; D uncertain. The CDR3 runs 13 residues. V was trimmed by 0 bases and J by 2 bases, leaving 5 bases between them. Per germline, CDR1 SGHAT and CDR2 FQDESV (reference sequence). CDR3 sequence: CASSLAGTYEQYF. The CDR3 nucleotides are TGTGCCAGCAGCTTAGCGGGAACCTACGAGCAGTACTTC.

This rearrangement joins TRBV28 to TRBJ2-1, with 11 bases matching TRBD2. The CDR3 spans 16 residues. CDR1 and CDR2 from the germline V gene are MDHEN and SYDVKM. After removal of 2 bases from V and 8 bases from J, the junction contained 8 bases not matched to a gene. Here the CDR3 reads CASSLELAGAWDEQFF. DNA for the CDR3: TGTGCCAGCAGTTTAGAACTAGCGGGAGCTTGGGATGAGCAGTTCTTC.

The chain uses TRBV4-2 and TRBJ2-7, with D perhaps TRBD2 (6 bases). The CDR3 runs 17 residues. Germline lookup yields CDR1 LGHNA and CDR2 YNFKEQ. The ends were cut back, 1 base at V and 4 bases at J, with 20 bases in the middle. CDR3 residues: CASSQAPGGVVYYEQYF. The CDR3 nucleotides are TGTGCCAGCAGCCAAGCCCCCGGCGGGGTCGTTTATTACGAGCAGTACTTC.

This clone was counted a single time. This chain joins TRBV27 and TRBJ2-7, with 7 bases lining up with TRBD2. The CDR3 runs 12 residues. V trimming: 10 bases; J trimming: 3 bases; junction bases outside the gene matches: 6. Germline-derived CDR1 and CDR2 are MNHEY and SMNVEV (reference sequence). The CDR3 DNA sequence: TGTGCCATCGGGGGAGGGAACTACGAGCAGTACTTC. This sequence encodes CAIGGGNYEQYF.

In its sample, this clone was seen once. CDR3 in DNA: TGTGCCAGCAGCTTGGAAAACAGGGGATACACTGAAGCTTTCTTT. Amino acid sequence: CASSLENRGYTEAFF. The V and J genes are TRBV5-8 and TRBJ1-1; 7 bases fit TRBD1. The CDR3 runs 15 residues. Germline lookup yields CDR1 SGHTS and CDR2 YDEGEE. V shed 0 bases and J 3 bases; nucleotides not matched to a gene: 5.

The V gene is TRBV6-5, the J gene TRBJ1-6, with 7 bases identical to TRBD1. Losses at the gene ends were 4 bases for V and 7 bases for J; bases not matched to a gene: 4. Germline V lookup: CDR1 MNHEY, CDR2 SVGAGI. This CDR3 region has 14 residues. The CDR3 loop is CASSLSQGNSPLHF. CDR3 bases: TGTGCCAGCAGTTTATCACAGGGGAATTCACCCCTCCACTTT.

The chain's CDR3 is CASSLGSFYGYTF. CDR3 nucleotide sequence: TGTGCCAGCAGCTTAGGATCCTTTTATGGCTACACCTTC. The chain has TRBV7-9 and TRBJ1-2; D is undetermined. Per germline, CDR1 SEHNR and CDR2 FQNEAQ (reference sequence). V dropped 1 base and J dropped 5 bases, with 8 bases sitting between them. CDR3 length: 13 amino acids.

This clone was seen just once. The chain is built from TRBV7-8 and TRBJ2-7; maybe TRBD1 (6 bases). The germline V gene has CDR1 SGHVS and CDR2 FQNEAQ. Trimming took 6 bases from V and 0 from J, leaving 9 bases between them. This CDR3 region has 13 residues. CDR3 bases: TGTGCCAGCAGTTTGGACAGCTCCTACGAGCAGTACTTC. It is translated as CASSLDSSYEQYF.

The chain recombines TRBV12-5 with TRBJ2-1, with D tentatively TRBD1 or TRBD2 (5 bases each). V lost 4 bases and J 2 bases, leaving 9 bases between the germline ends. The length of the CDR3 is 14 residues. CDR1 and CDR2 (germline): LGHNT, FRNRAP. CDR3 bases: TGTGCTAGTGGTTCCGGGACCCCCTACAATGAGCAGTTCTTC. The encoded protein is CASGSGTPYNEQFF.

This clone appeared once. J is TRBJ2-3 and V is TRBV29-1, with a tentative D call TRBD2 (7 bases). CDR1 and CDR2 (germline): SQVTM, ANQGSEA. Trimming removed 0 bases at V and 3 bases at J, with 19 bases between. This CDR3 is 17 amino acids long. The CDR3 loop is CSVEDPRGRAGTDTQYF. The CDR3 DNA reads TGCAGCGTTGAAGATCCTAGGGGGAGGGCCGGGACAGATACGCAGTATTTT.

This rearrangement joins TRBV27 to TRBJ2-5; TRBD2 agrees at 8 bases. The CDR3 spans 13 residues. The germline V gene encodes CDR1 MNHEY and CDR2 SMNVEV (reference sequence). With 3 bases clipped from V and 5 bases from J, the junction kept 2 bases outside the gene matches. DNA of the CDR3: TGTGCCAGCAGTTTGTTAGCGGGGGAGACCCAGTACTTC. Translation: CASSLLAGETQYF.

The chain links TRBV5-1 to TRBJ1-2, with TRBD1 identical over 7 bases. This CDR3 is 14 amino acids long. Germline CDR1 is SGHRS and CDR2 is YFSETQ. The junction had 11 bases not matched to a gene; V was cut back by 3 bases and J by 9 bases. CDR3 protein: CASSSGIDRDSYTF. The CDR3 DNA reads TGCGCCAGCAGCTCGGGGATCGACAGGGATAGCTACACCTTC.

The chain uses TRBV29-1 and TRBJ2-5, with D maybe TRBD2 (5 bases). CDR1 SQVTM and CDR2 ANQGSEA come from the germline V gene. The CDR3 is 15 residues long. V was pared by 1 base and J by 0 bases, with 12 bases between. The CDR3 DNA reads TGCAGCGTTGAAGGGACTTCGGGGTACCAAGAGACCCAGTACTTC. Translation: CSVEGTSGYQETQYF.

The V and J genes are TRBV9 and TRBJ2-1; D unclear. The CDR3 is made up of 17 amino acids. V dropped 4 bases and J dropped 0 bases, with 17 bases sitting between them. CDR1 and CDR2 (germline): SGDLS, YYNGEE. The CDR3 region is CASSPSSQTSSYNEQFF. In DNA, the CDR3 is TGTGCCAGCAGCCCTTCCTCCCAAACCAGCTCCTACAATGAGCAGTTCTTC.

This sequence joins TRBV9 and TRBJ2-7; 7 bases align to TRBD2. J was trimmed by 3 bases and V by 0 bases; bases with no gene match: 6. Per the germline V gene, CDR1 is SGDLS and CDR2 is YYNGEE. This CDR3 contains 15 residues. CDR3 region: CASSVAPGGNYEQYF. As DNA, the CDR3 is TGTGCCAGCAGCGTAGCCCCGGGGGGAAACTACGAGCAGTACTTC.